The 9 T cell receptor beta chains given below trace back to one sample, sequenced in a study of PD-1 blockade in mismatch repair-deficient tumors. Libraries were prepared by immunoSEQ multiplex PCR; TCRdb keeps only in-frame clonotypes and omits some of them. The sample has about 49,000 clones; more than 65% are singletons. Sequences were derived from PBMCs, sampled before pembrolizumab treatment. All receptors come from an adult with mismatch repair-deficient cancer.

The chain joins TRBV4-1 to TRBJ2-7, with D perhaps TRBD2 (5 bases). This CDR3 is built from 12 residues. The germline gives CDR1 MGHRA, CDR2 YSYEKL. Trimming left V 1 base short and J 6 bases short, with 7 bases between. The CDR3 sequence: CASSQVLGEQYF. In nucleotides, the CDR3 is TGCGCCAGCAGCCAAGTACTAGGCGAGCAGTACTTC.

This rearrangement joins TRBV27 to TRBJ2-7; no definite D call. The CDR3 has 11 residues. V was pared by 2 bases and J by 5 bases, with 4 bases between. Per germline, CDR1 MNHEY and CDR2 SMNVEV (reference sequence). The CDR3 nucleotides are TGTGCCAGCAGTTTAAGGGACGAGCAGTACTTC. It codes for CASSLRDEQYF.

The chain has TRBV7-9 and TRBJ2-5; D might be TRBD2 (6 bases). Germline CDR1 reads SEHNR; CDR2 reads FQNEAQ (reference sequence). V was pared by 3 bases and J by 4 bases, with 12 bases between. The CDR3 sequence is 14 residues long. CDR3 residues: CASSFRLERETQYF. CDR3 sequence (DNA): TGTGCCAGCAGCTTTAGACTAGAGAGAGAGACCCAGTACTTC.

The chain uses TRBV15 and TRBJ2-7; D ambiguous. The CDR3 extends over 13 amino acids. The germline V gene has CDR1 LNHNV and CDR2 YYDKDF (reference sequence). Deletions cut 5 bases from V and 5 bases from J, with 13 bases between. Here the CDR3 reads CATSPRRRHEQYF. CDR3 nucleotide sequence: TGTGCCACCAGCCCACGCCGGCGCCACGAGCAGTACTTC.

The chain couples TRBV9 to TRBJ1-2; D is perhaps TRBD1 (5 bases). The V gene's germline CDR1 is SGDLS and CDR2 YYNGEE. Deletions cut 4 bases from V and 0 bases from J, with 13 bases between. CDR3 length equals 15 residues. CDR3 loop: CASSFRDGPNYGYTF. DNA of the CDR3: TGTGCCAGCAGCTTTAGGGACGGCCCTAACTATGGCTACACCTTC.

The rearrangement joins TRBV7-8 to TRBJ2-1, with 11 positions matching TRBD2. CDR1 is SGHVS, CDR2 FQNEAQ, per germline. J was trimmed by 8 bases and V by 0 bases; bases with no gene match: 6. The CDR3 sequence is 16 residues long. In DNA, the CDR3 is TGTGCCAGCAGCTTAGCTAGCGGGAGGGCCTTTGATGAGCAGTTCTTC. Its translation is CASSLASGRAFDEQFF.

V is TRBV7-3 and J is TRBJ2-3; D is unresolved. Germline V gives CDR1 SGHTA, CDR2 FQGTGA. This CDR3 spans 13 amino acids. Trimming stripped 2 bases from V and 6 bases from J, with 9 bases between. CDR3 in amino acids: CASSLSSGDTQYF. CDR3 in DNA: TGTGCCAGCAGCTTATCAAGTGGGGATACGCAGTATTTT.

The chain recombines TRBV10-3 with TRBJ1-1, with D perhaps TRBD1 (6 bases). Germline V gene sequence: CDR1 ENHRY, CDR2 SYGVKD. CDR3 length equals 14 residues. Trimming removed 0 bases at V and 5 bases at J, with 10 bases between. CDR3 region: CAISESGGRTEAFF. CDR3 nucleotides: TGTGCCATCAGTGAGTCCGGGGGGCGGACTGAAGCTTTCTTT.

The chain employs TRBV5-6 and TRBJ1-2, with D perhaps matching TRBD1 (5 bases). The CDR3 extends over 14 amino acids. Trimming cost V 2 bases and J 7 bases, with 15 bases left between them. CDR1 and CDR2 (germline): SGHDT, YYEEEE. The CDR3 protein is CASSLGAAPGGYTF. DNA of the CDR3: TGTGCCAGCAGCTTAGGGGCGGCTCCGGGTGGCTACACCTTC.